This TCR beta chain was profiled in a study of blood T cell repertoires in COVID-19. Only in-frame clones appear in the TCRdb table, and some are missing; sequencing was by immunoSEQ multiplex PCR. The sample consists of 95,000 to 120,000 clones, about 88% of them appearing once. Germline V lookup: CDR1 LNHDA, CDR2 SQIVND (reference sequence). This CDR3 has 15 amino acids. The ends were cut back, 6 bases at V and 0 bases at J, with 9 bases in the middle. The clonotype originates from a human donor in a cohort sampled during active COVID-19. The chain is built from TRBV19 and TRBJ2-6, with D perhaps TRBD1 (5 bases). The sequenced sample was peripheral blood. The CDR3, as DNA: TGTGCCAGTAGCCTTGACAGCTCTGGGGCCAACGTCCTGACTTTC. This encodes CASSLDSSGANVLTF.